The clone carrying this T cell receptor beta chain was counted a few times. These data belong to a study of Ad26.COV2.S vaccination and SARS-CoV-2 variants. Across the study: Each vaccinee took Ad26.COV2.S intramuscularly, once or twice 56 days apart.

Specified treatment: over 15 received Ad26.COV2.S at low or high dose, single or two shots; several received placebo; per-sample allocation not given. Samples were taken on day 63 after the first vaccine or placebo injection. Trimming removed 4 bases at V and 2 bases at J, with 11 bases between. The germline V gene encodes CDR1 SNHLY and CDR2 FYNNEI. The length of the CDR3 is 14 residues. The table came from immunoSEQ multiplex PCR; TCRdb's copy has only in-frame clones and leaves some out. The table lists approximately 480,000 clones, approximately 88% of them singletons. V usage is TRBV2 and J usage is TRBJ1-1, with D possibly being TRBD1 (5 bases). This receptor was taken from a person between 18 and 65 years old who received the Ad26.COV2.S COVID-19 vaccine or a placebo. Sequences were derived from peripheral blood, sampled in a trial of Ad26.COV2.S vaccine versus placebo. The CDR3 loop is CASSGGTGNTEAFF. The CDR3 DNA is TGTGCCAGCAGTGGGGGGACGGGCAACACTGAAGCTTTCTTT.